One sample yielded the 9 T cell receptor beta chains listed below, sequenced in a study of technical replicates of blood from a handful of donors. Method: immunoSEQ multiplex PCR; TCRdb's copy keeps in-frame clones and lacks some. The sample contains 70,000 to 85,000 clones, around 97% of which appear only once. Sequencing was performed on T cells isolated from PBMCs. All receptors derive from a human donor in good health.

The rearrangement links TRBV11-3 to TRBJ2-3, with 8 bases aligning to TRBD1. Trimming cost V 5 bases and J 2 bases; bases outside gene matches: 6. This CDR3 has 15 residues. CDR1 and CDR2 from the germline V gene are SGHNT and YENEEA. The CDR3 DNA sequence: TGTGCCAGCAGCGTCCGGGACAGGCACACAGATACGCAGTATTTT. Its protein product is CASSVRDRHTDTQYF.

The chain joins TRBV14 to TRBJ2-1; D is undetermined. V was shortened by 5 bases and J by 3 bases, with 11 bases between the two germline ends. The germline V gene encodes CDR1 SGHDN and CDR2 FVKESK. This CDR3 spans 14 amino acids. The CDR3 spells CASSTRESYNEQFF. The CDR3 DNA sequence: TGTGCCAGCAGCACGCGAGAGAGCTACAATGAGCAGTTCTTC.

The rearrangement joins TRBV6-6 to TRBJ2-7; 8 bases line up with TRBD2. Trimming at V came to 6 bases and at J to 4 bases, leaving 11 bases not matched to a gene. Germline-derived CDR1 and CDR2 are MNHNY and SVGAGI (reference sequence). The CDR3 runs 15 residues. CDR3 residues: CASRDRGGLRYEQYF. CDR3 DNA sequence: TGTGCCAGCAGAGATCGGGGGGGACTGAGGTACGAGCAGTACTTC.

V usage is TRBV4-1 and J usage is TRBJ2-2, with D unresolved. This CDR3 spans 12 amino acids. Germline values: CDR1 MGHRA, CDR2 YSYEKL. V lost 4 bases and J 5 bases, leaving 5 bases between the germline ends. The CDR3 bases are TGCGCCAGCAGCCTAGTGACCGGGGAGCTGTTTTTT. This sequence encodes CASSLVTGELFF.

This chain uses TRBV6-1 with TRBJ2-7, with TRBD1 matching 9 bases. V shed 8 bases and J 2 bases; nucleotides not matched to a gene: 10. The CDR3 runs to 15 residues. Germline V gene sequence: CDR1 MNHNS, CDR2 SASEGT. The CDR3 region is CASGLQGQGPYEQYF. CDR3 coding DNA: TGTGCCAGCGGACTACAGGGACAGGGACCCTACGAGCAGTACTTC.

The rearrangement links TRBV5-8 to TRBJ2-7; possible D gene TRBD2, 6 bases. Germline V gives CDR1 SGHTS, CDR2 YDEGEE. The V end was cut by 1 base, the J end by 3 bases, with 20 bases between. This CDR3 comprises 17 residues. CDR3 amino acids: CASSLLVAAGLFYEQYF. For the CDR3, the DNA is TGTGCCAGCAGCTTGTTGGTTGCAGCAGGACTATTCTACGAGCAGTACTTC.

The chain uses TRBV11-2 and TRBJ2-7; 7 bases are shared with TRBD1. With 5 bases clipped from V and 0 bases from J, the junction kept 10 bases outside the gene matches. CDR1 is SGHAT and CDR2 is FQNNGV in the germline V gene. This CDR3 comprises 16 residues. The CDR3 bases are TGTGCCAGCAGCCAATTGACAGGGCTGGGCTCCTACGAGCAGTACTTC. Protein product: CASSQLTGLGSYEQYF.

This chain links TRBV15 with TRBJ2-3; D might be TRBD1 (6 bases). Trimming took off 5 bases at V and 3 bases at J, with 21 bases between the two ends. The CDR3 extends over 17 amino acids. CDR1 is LNHNV, CDR2 YYDKDF, per germline (reference sequence). Here the CDR3 reads CATSPLSRGLLTDTQYF. The CDR3 DNA follows: TGTGCCACCAGCCCTTTGTCCAGGGGTCTTTTAACAGATACGCAGTATTTT.

The gene calls are TRBV30 and TRBJ1-3; tentative D call: TRBD1 (5 bases). Germline loops: CDR1 GTSNPN, CDR2 SVGIG (reference sequence). The CDR3 has 12 amino acids. The ends were cut back, 0 bases at V and 11 bases at J, with 11 bases in the middle. The CDR3 loop is CAWSVNAGPIYF. In nucleotides, the CDR3 is TGTGCCTGGAGTGTAAATGCAGGGCCCATATATTTT.